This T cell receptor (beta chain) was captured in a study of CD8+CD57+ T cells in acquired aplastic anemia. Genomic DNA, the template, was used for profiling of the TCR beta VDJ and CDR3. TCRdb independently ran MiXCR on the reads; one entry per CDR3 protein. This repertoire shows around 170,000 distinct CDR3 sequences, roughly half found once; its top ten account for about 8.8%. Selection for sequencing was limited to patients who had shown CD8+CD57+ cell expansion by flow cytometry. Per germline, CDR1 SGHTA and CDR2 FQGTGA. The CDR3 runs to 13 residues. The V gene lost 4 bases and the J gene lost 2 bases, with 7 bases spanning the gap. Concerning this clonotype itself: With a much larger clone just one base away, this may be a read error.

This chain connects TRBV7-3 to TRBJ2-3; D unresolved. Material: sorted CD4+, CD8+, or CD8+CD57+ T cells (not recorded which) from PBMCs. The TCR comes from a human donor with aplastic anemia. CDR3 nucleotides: TGTGCCAGCAGCTCATTCGCCACAGATACGCAGTATTTT. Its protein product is CASSSFATDTQYF.